The 30 T cell receptor beta chains reported below all come from one sample, sequenced in a study of cytomegalovirus exposure and HLA in healthy donors. Primers for the PCR totalled 60 Vbeta and 13 Jbeta. Some clones are missing from TCRdb's copy, which holds only in-frame ones; the method was immunoSEQ multiplex PCR. The table records 150,000 to 200,000 clones, about 71% of them present only once. Sequencing input: PBMCs. These TCRs come from a woman aged 40 to 50 in good health and CMV-seropositive.

The chain couples TRBV7-3 to TRBJ2-5; D remains ambiguous. The CDR3 has 12 amino acids. Looked up from germline, CDR1 is SGHTA and CDR2 is FQGTGA. The V end was cut by 5 bases, the J end by 5 bases, with 9 bases between. CDR3 nucleotide sequence: TGTGCCAGCAGCCTCCCCGGGGAGACCCAGTACTTC. Translating it yields CASSLPGETQYF. The variable domain in full, completed from reference TRBV7-3 and TRBJ2-5, reads GAGVSQTPSNKVTEKGKYVELRCDPISGHTALYWYRQSLGQGPEFLIYFQGTGAADDSGLPNDRFFAVRPEGSVSTLKIQRTERGDSAVYLCASSLPGETQYFGPGTRLLVL.

This chain's CDR3 is CASSQGSVYGYTF. The DNA for the CDR3 is TGTGCCAGCAGCCAGGGGTCCGTCTATGGCTACACCTTC. The rearrangement uses TRBV28 and TRBJ1-2, with D maybe TRBD1 (6 bases). Germline V CDR1 and CDR2: MDHEN, SYDVKM. Trimming left V 6 bases short and J 4 bases short, with 12 bases between. The CDR3 contains 13 residues.

This chain links TRBV7-6 with TRBJ2-7; D gene unclear. Trimming removed 5 bases from V and 0 bases from J, with 17 bases in between. The CDR3 spans 16 residues. Germline V lookup: CDR1 SGHVS, CDR2 FNYEAQ. CDR3: CASSRHPWPTSYEQYF. The CDR3 nucleotides are TGTGCCAGCAGCCGACACCCTTGGCCGACCTCCTACGAGCAGTACTTC.

V usage is TRBV4-3 and J usage is TRBJ1-1; 9 positions agree with TRBD1. Losses at the gene ends were 6 bases for V and 11 bases for J; bases not matched to a gene: 16. The CDR3 runs to 15 residues. Germline CDR1 reads LGHNA; CDR2 reads YSLEER. In DNA, the CDR3 is TGCGCCAGCAGAATTAACCACGCACGGACAGGGGAGGCTTTCTTT. It is translated as CASRINHARTGEAFF.

The V and J genes are TRBV27 and TRBJ1-5, with unresolved D. Trimming stripped 3 bases from V and 4 bases from J, with 10 bases between. The CDR3 covers 14 residues. Germline CDR1 MNHEY, CDR2 SMNVEV (reference sequence). The DNA of the CDR3 is TGTGCCAGCAGTTTTGGGAGTGGAAATCAGCCCCAGCATTTT. It is translated as CASSFGSGNQPQHF.

This clone occurred a few times. This chain connects TRBV5-1 to TRBJ1-2, with 8 bases matching TRBD1. This CDR3 has 13 amino acids. Germline CDR1 SGHRS, CDR2 YFSETQ. J was trimmed by 6 bases and V by 3 bases; bases with no gene match: 4. CDR3: CASSSQGVDGYTF. The CDR3 DNA sequence: TGCGCCAGCAGCTCACAGGGGGTCGATGGCTACACCTTC.

The V gene is TRBV2, the J gene TRBJ1-1; 8 nucleotides line up with TRBD1. The length of the CDR3 is 13 residues. The trim removed 6 bases at V and 5 bases at J, leaving 5 bases unmatched. Germline V gene sequence: CDR1 SNHLY, CDR2 FYNNEI. The CDR3 DNA reads TGTGCCAGCAGCGGACAGGGAGGGACTGAAGCTTTCTTT. It is translated as CASSGQGGTEAFF.

The chain couples TRBV7-3 to TRBJ2-3; 7 positions agree with TRBD2. This CDR3 is built from 16 residues. The J segment lost 3 bases and the V segment lost 5 bases, leaving 11 bases of the junction unmatched. Germline V gives CDR1 SGHTA, CDR2 FQGTGA. In DNA form, the CDR3 reads TGTGCCAGCAGCCTGCGGGGAGGGAGGTTGACAGATACGCAGTATTTT. The encoded protein is CASSLRGGRLTDTQYF.

The V gene is TRBV6-6, the J gene TRBJ1-4, with 7 bases aligning to TRBD1. Germline V gene sequence: CDR1 MNHNY, CDR2 SVGAGI (reference sequence). V trimming: 8 bases; J trimming: 4 bases; junction bases outside the gene matches: 4. This CDR3 contains 13 residues. CDR3 residues: CASRGGNNEKLFF. CDR3 nucleotide sequence: TGTGCCAGCCGAGGGGGCAATAATGAAAAACTGTTTTTT.

V is TRBV10-3 and J is TRBJ2-1; 9 bases align to TRBD1. The V gene end was trimmed by 6 bases and the J gene end by 7 bases; junction bases not matched to a gene: 7. The CDR3 covers 14 residues. Germline V gene lookup returns CDR1 ENHRY and CDR2 SYGVKD. CDR3 region: CAISQQGAENEQFF. The DNA of the CDR3 is TGTGCCATCAGCCAACAGGGGGCGGAAAATGAGCAGTTCTTC.

This clone appeared once. This chain links TRBV19 with TRBJ2-2, with 11 bases that match TRBD2. Trimming removed 7 bases from V and 6 bases from J; junction bases left unmatched: 10. Per the germline V gene, CDR1 is LNHDA and CDR2 is SQIVND (reference sequence). The CDR3 sequence is 16 residues long. The CDR3 DNA sequence: TGTGCCAGTACAACTAGCGGGGGCCGGATCGCCGGGGAGCTGTTTTTT. Translating it yields CASTTSGGRIAGELFF. The variable domain in full, with the rest retrieved from reference TRBV19 and TRBJ2-2, is DGGITQSPKYLFRKEGQNVTLSCEQNLNHDAMYWYRQDPGQGLRLIYYSQIVNDFQKGDIAEGYSVSREKKESFPLTVTSAQKNPTAFYLCASTTSGGRIAGELFFGEGSRLTVL.

This clone was detected once. The chain carries TRBV2 and TRBJ2-7; D may be TRBD2 (5 bases). Germline V CDR1 and CDR2: SNHLY, FYNNEI. V lost 4 bases and J lost 0, with 16 bases in between. The CDR3 contains 16 residues. This chain's CDR3 is CASSVASGPFSYEQYF. CDR3 bases: TGTGCCAGCAGTGTAGCGTCCGGTCCGTTCTCCTACGAGCAGTACTTC.

The chain carries TRBV1 and TRBJ2-5; TRBD2, the D gene given by the table, was not confirmed from the DNA. TRBV1 corresponds to a pseudogene. The CDR3 has 17 amino acids. CDR3 nucleotide sequence: TGCACCAGCAGCCCCCTACGGGCGGGACCCACGAAAGAGACCCAGTACTTC. It translates to CTSSPLRAGPTKETQYF.

About this clone itself: This CDR3 is also generated by other DNA sequences in the sample. The chain combines TRBV29-1 with TRBJ2-7, with 9 bases that match TRBD1. This CDR3 comprises 14 residues. After removal of 6 bases from V and 1 base from J, the junction contained 7 bases not matched to a gene. Germline CDR1 reads SQVTM; CDR2 reads ANQGSEA. Here the CDR3 DNA reads TGCAGCGTCGCTGAGGGACAGGGATCCTACGAGCAGTACTTC. Amino acid sequence: CSVAEGQGSYEQYF.

The V and J genes are TRBV7-9 and TRBJ1-1; D unclear. Deletions cut 5 bases from V and 0 bases from J, with 7 bases between. In germline, CDR1 is SEHNR, CDR2 FQNEAQ (reference sequence). This CDR3 comprises 13 residues. The CDR3 coding sequence is TGTGCCAGCAGCCCGGGGATGAACACTGAAGCTTTCTTT. Translated: CASSPGMNTEAFF. Together with reference TRBV7-9 and TRBJ1-1, the CDR3 gives the full variable domain: DTGVSQNPRHKITKRGQNVTFRCDPISEHNRLYWYRQTLGQGPEFLTYFQNEAQLEKSRLLSDRFSAERPKGSFSTLEIQRTEQGDSAMYLCASSPGMNTEAFFGQGTRLTVV.

The genes are TRBV9 and TRBJ1-1, with D maybe TRBD1 (5 bases). The CDR3 has 14 residues. With 0 bases removed from V and 8 bases from J, the gap between germline ends came to 14 bases. Germline CDR1 reads SGDLS; CDR2 reads YYNGEE. CDR3 amino acids: CASSVEVGHSEAFF. The CDR3 nucleotides are TGTGCCAGCAGCGTAGAGGTGGGGCACTCGGAAGCTTTCTTT.

The chain carries TRBV27 and TRBJ2-7, with a tentative D call TRBD1 (6 bases). CDR3 length: 16 amino acids. The V end lost 0 bases, the J end lost 3 bases, and 15 bases lay between the germline ends. Germline assignment: CDR1 MNHEY and CDR2 SMNVEV (reference sequence). CDR3 sequence: CASSLSGGDKYYEQYF. CDR3 nucleotides: TGTGCCAGCAGTTTATCAGGTGGGGACAAATACTACGAGCAGTACTTC.

The chain combines TRBV29-1 with TRBJ2-5; D possibly corresponds to TRBD1 (5 bases). The germline V and J ends were trimmed by 8 bases and 3 bases, with 10 bases remaining between them. CDR1 and CDR2 from the germline V gene are SQVTM and ANQGSEA. There are 11 residues in the CDR3. CDR3 in DNA: TGCAGCCCAGCGACAGAAGAGACCCAGTACTTC. Translation gives CSPATEETQYF.

In its sample, this clone was seen a few times. One end of the junction is discordant with germline, which a read error may explain. The chain recombines TRBV7-9 with TRBJ1-5, with a tentative D call TRBD1 (5 bases). Germline CDR1 and CDR2: SEHNR and FQNEAQ (reference sequence). This CDR3 has 12 amino acids. CDR3 nucleotides: TGTTCCAGCAGCCGGGGGAATCAGCCCCAGCATTTT. It translates to CSSSRGNQPQHF.

This CDR3 reads CASSFRVGKTQYF. The CDR3 DNA sequence: TGTGCCAGCAGCTTCCGGGTCGGGAAGACCCAGTACTTC. The chain has TRBV5-8 and TRBJ2-5, with a weak D call TRBD2 (5 bases). The CDR3 extends over 13 amino acids. Trimming removed 2 bases at V and 6 bases at J, with 11 bases between. Germline V CDR1 and CDR2: SGHTS, YDEGEE.

CDR3 sequence (DNA): TGTGCCAGCAGCTTGGGCAGGGGAACTGAAGCTTTCTTT. It translates to CASSLGRGTEAFF. The chain uses TRBV5-4 and TRBJ1-1, with D possibly being TRBD1 (6 bases). CDR1 and CDR2 (germline): SGHNT, YYREEE (reference sequence). The ends were cut back, 0 bases at V and 5 bases at J, with 8 bases in the middle. This CDR3 has 13 amino acids. Together with reference TRBV5-4 and TRBJ1-1, the CDR3 gives the full variable domain: ETGVTQSPTHLIKTRGQQVTLRCSSQSGHNTVSWYQQALGQGPQFIFQYYREEENGRGNFPPRFSGLQFPNYSSELNVNALELDDSALYLCASSLGRGTEAFFGQGTRLTVV.

This chain links TRBV6-5 with TRBJ1-5, with D maybe TRBD1 (5 bases). The CDR3 runs to 14 residues. The germline CDR1 and CDR2 sequences are MNHEY and SVGAGI. The ends were cut back, 5 bases at V and 7 bases at J, with 15 bases in the middle. The CDR3 sequence: CASSGGVLGQPQHF. DNA of the CDR3: TGTGCCAGCAGTGGAGGGGTGCTAGGACAGCCCCAGCATTTT.

In this sample, this clone turned up a few times. The V call is TRBV18, the J call TRBJ2-7, with TRBD1 matching over 9 bases. The V and J ends lost 0 bases and 5 bases, in that order; junction bases with no gene match: 2. The length of the CDR3 is 14 residues. Germline V CDR1 and CDR2: KGHSH, LQKENI. The CDR3 protein is CASSPPQGADEQYF. Here the CDR3 DNA reads TGTGCCAGCTCACCACCACAGGGGGCTGACGAGCAGTACTTC. The full variable domain, in which reference TRBV18 and TRBJ2-7 provide the parts outside the CDR3, is NAGVMQNPRHLVRRRGQEARLRCSPMKGHSHVYWYRQLPEEGLKFMVYLQKENIIDESGMPKERFSAEFPKEGPSILRIQQVVRGDSAAYFCASSPPQGADEQYFGPGTRLTVT.

A few counts support this clone. This chain joins TRBV9 and TRBJ2-7; a weak D match, TRBD2 (6 bases). The germline V and J ends were trimmed by 0 bases and 4 bases, with 14 bases remaining between them. CDR3 length: 15 residues. Germline-derived CDR1 and CDR2 are SGDLS and YYNGEE. This CDR3 is CASSVDGGALYEQYF. The CDR3 region has the DNA TGTGCCAGCAGCGTAGACGGGGGAGCGCTGTACGAGCAGTACTTC.

The sample holds a few counts of this clone. This rearrangement joins TRBV28 to TRBJ2-4; TRBD1 might be the D (6 bases). The V and J ends lost 5 bases and 0 bases respectively, with 14 bases between them. Germline V lookup: CDR1 MDHEN, CDR2 SYDVKM. This CDR3 is built from 16 residues. The CDR3 bases are TGTGCCAGCAGTCTCCAGGGGCAAGGAGCCAAAAACATTCAGTACTTC. This gives the protein CASSLQGQGAKNIQYF.

This chain uses TRBV5-1 with TRBJ1-1; 10 bases are a match to TRBD1. Germline CDR1 and CDR2: SGHRS and YFSETQ. The CDR3 has 16 amino acids. With 4 bases clipped from V and 0 bases from J, the junction kept 6 bases outside the gene matches. The DNA for the CDR3 is TGCGCCAGCAGCCCTGGGACAGGGGCCATGAACACTGAAGCTTTCTTT. Translated, it gives CASSPGTGAMNTEAFF.

The chain recombines TRBV6-6 with TRBJ1-1, with D perhaps TRBD1 (5 bases). Germline lookup yields CDR1 MNHNY and CDR2 SVGAGI (reference sequence). V was pared by 2 bases and J by 1 base, with 5 bases between. There are 13 residues in the CDR3. The CDR3 loop reads CASSYRGNTEAFF. CDR3 bases: TGTGCCAGCAGTTACAGGGGGAACACTGAAGCTTTCTTT.

The chain couples TRBV2 to TRBJ2-3, with TRBD2 identical over 9 bases. V gave up 5 bases and J gave up 3 bases; unmatched junction bases: 6. The CDR3 totals 15 residues. Germline V gene sequence: CDR1 SNHLY, CDR2 FYNNEI. CDR3: CASSIRLAETDTQYF. The CDR3 DNA reads as TGTGCCAGCAGTATACGACTAGCGGAGACAGATACGCAGTATTTT.

This clone was seen a few times. A read error may account for a junction end that differs from germline. V and J are TRBV5-5 and TRBJ1-6, with 7 bases identical to TRBD1. Germline CDR1 reads SGHKS; CDR2 reads YYEKEE (reference sequence). CDR3 length: 15 amino acids. The CDR3 sequence: CASSVDRQANSPLNF. CDR3 bases: TGTGCCAGCAGCGTGGACAGGCAGGCCAATTCACCCCTCAACTTT.

This chain uses TRBV27 with TRBJ2-3, with D possibly TRBD1 on 5 matching bases. The CDR3 has 15 amino acids. Trimming left V 5 bases short and J 5 bases short, with 17 bases between. Looked up from germline, CDR1 is MNHEY and CDR2 is SMNVEV (reference sequence). This CDR3 reads CASSAWRTGQDTQYF. In DNA form, the CDR3 reads TGTGCCAGCAGTGCGTGGCGCACAGGACAAGATACGCAGTATTTT.